This T cell receptor beta chain was retrieved from a study of kidney transplant recipient with SARS-CoV-2 infection. Germline CDR1 and CDR2: SEHNR and FQNEAQ (reference sequence). The CDR3 consists of 17 residues. One entry per CDR3 protein results from TCRdb running MiXCR on the reads. The table lists under 250,000 distinct CDR3 sequences, roughly 26% of them singletons, with nearly 7.5% in the top ten. Comment on this clonotype: A much larger clone sits a single nucleotide away, making a read error possible.

The rearrangement joins TRBV7-9 to TRBJ1-3; the D is unclear. The sequence came from a young adult male patient who had COVID-19 and was a kidney transplant recipient. These T cells may partly come from the graft donor. The sample was a blood sample, taken at baseline and between days 110 and 120 from a kidney transplant recipient. The CDR3 region is CANSLRSTFPSGNTIYF. The CDR3 DNA follows: TGTGCCAACAGCTTAAGGTCGACATTCCCCTCTGGAAACACCATATATTTT.